Listed below are T cell receptor beta chains from one sample, sequenced in a study of identical twins. TCRdb re-called the 5' RACE reads with MiXCR, one entry per CDR3 protein. The table includes about 810,000 distinct CDR3 sequences, approximately 13% detected once. The sample also formed part of further work on yellow fever vaccine responses in identical twins.

Sequences were obtained from PBMCs. The receptors derive from a woman aged 18-29 years in good health. Each CDR3 is given with its conserved first and last residue. D genes are given only for firm matches. Clone size is shown for a subset of rows, as once, few, many or a class of expanded clone.

abundance	v_gene	j_gene	d_gene	CDR3aa	CDR3nt
many	TRBV29-1	TRBJ2-7	TRBD2	CSVEASGSWEQYF	TGCAGCGTTGAGGCTAGCGGGAGTTGGGAGCAGTACTTC
many	TRBV20-1	TRBJ1-5	.	CSARQDGDQPQHF	TGCAGTGCTAGACAGGACGGGGATCAGCCCCAGCATTTT
.	TRBV5-1	TRBJ2-7	.	CASSSRQDALVDEQYF	TGCGCCAGCAGCTCAAGACAGGACGCCCTTGTGGACGAGCAGTACTTC
few	TRBV12-3/TRBV12-4	TRBJ2-2	TRBD1	CASSSAGTVFGTGELFF	TGTGCCAGCAGTTCAGCCGGGACAGTCTTCGGGACCGGGGAGCTGTTTTTT
.	TRBV9	TRBJ2-1	.	CASSVGDWQFF	TGTGCCAGCAGCGTTGGAGACTGGCAGTTCTTC
few	TRBV27	TRBJ2-1	.	CASSLSFYNEQFF	TGTGCCAGCAGTTTAAGCTTTTACAATGAGCAGTTCTTC
few	TRBV3-1	TRBJ1-1	.	CASSQDIGTRRAFF	TGTGCCAGCAGCCAAGACATAGGGACTAGGAGGGCTTTCTTT
few	TRBV3-1	TRBJ2-2	TRBD2	CASSPLSGRTGELFF	TGTGCCAGCAGCCCACTGAGCGGGAGAACCGGGGAGCTGTTTTTT
.	TRBV10-3	TRBJ2-7	TRBD1	CAIRGQGATYEQYF	TGTGCCATCAGGGGACAGGGGGCCACCTACGAGCAGTACTTC
many	TRBV4-1	TRBJ1-2	.	CASSREQDPYGYTF	TGCGCCAGCAGCAGGGAACAGGATCCATATGGCTACACCTTC
few	TRBV12-3/TRBV12-4	TRBJ2-2	.	CASSLNRVSDTGELFF	TGTGCCAGCAGTTTAAACAGGGTCTCTGACACCGGGGAGCTGTTTTTT
many	TRBV29-1	TRBJ2-2	TRBD2	CSVVASGRNTGELFF	TGCAGCGTTGTAGCGAGCGGGAGGAACACCGGGGAGCTGTTTTTT
few	TRBV7-8	TRBJ2-3	TRBD1	CASSPGGSRDTQYF	TGTGCCAGCAGCCCAGGGGGCAGCAGAGATACGCAGTATTTT
.	TRBV10-3	TRBJ1-2	.	CAVSSGTDYGYTF	TGTGCCGTAAGTTCCGGGACGGACTATGGCTACACCTTC
few	TRBV6-1	TRBJ2-5	TRBD2	CASTSGTKLQETQYF	TGTGCCAGCACCTCCGGGACTAAACTCCAAGAGACCCAGTACTTC
.	TRBV29-1	TRBJ2-7	.	CSAERDYEQYF	TGCAGCGCCGAAAGGGATTACGAGCAGTACTTC
.	TRBV3-1	TRBJ1-1	TRBD1	CASSLLTGLNTEAFF	TGTGCCAGCAGCCTCCTGACAGGGTTGAACACTGAAGCTTTCTTT
.	TRBV10-1	TRBJ2-5	.	CASSEGLTPGTQYF	TGCGCCAGCAGTGAGGGACTAACTCCGGGGACCCAGTACTTC
.	TRBV3-1	TRBJ2-5	.	CASSPLTSWETQYF	TGTGCCAGCAGCCCCCTGACTAGTTGGGAGACCCAGTACTTC
few	TRBV4-1	TRBJ2-3	.	CASSLADGITDTQYF	TGCGCCAGCAGCCTAGCGGACGGAATCACAGATACGCAGTATTTT
few	TRBV20-1	TRBJ2-1	TRBD1	CSARDGRTGTNEQFF	TGCAGTGCTAGAGATGGGCGGACAGGGACCAATGAGCAGTTCTTC